This is a list of T cell receptor beta chains from one sample in a study of long-term antiretroviral therapy in people with HIV. The assay was immunoSEQ multiplex PCR, and TCRdb's table has in-frame clones only and misses some. The sample has about 22,000 clones, approximately 82% seen once. The sample here was unsorted PBMCs, taken 0.1 years before starting antiretroviral therapy. The receptors derive from a man aged 18 to 35 with HIV. The CDR3 runs from the conserved cysteine through the conserved F or W. The D gene is left open where the match is weak. Clone size appears in some rows only: once, few, many, or a class for an expanded clone.

TRBV19	NA	TRBD1	TRBJ1-5	TGTGGGACAGGGGACAGCAATCAGCCCCAGCATTTT	CGTGDSNQPQHF
TRBV6-1	NA	TRBD2	TRBJ2-5	TGTGCCAGCAGTGAAAGGACTAGCGGGGCAGAGACCCAGTACTTC	CASSERTSGAETQYF
TRBV7-3	NA	TRBD2	TRBJ2-7	TGTGCGGCGGAAGAGGGACTAGTTCCCATCTCCCACGAGCAGTACTTC	CAAEEGLVPISHEQYF
TRBV10-1	NA	NA	TRBJ1-2	TGCGCCAGCAGTGGCCGATATGGCTACACCTTC	CASSGRYGYTF
TRBV15	NA	TRBD1	TRBJ2-7	TGTGCCACCAGCAGCCTCCCGGGACAGTCCTACGAGCAGTACTTC	CATSSLPGQSYEQYF
TRBV7-9	NA	NA	TRBJ1-2	TGTGCCAGCAGCTTAGTAGGAGGGTCAGTCGGCTACACCTTC	CASSLVGGSVGYTF
TRBV4-3	once	NA	TRBJ2-7	TGCGCCAGCAGTTCAACCATATTTGGTCGACAGTACTTC	CASSSTIFGRQYF
TRBV28	once	NA	TRBJ2-7	TGTGCCAGCAGTTTCCAGGGCTCCTACGAGCAGTACTTC	CASSFQGSYEQYF
TRBV6-6	NA	NA	TRBJ1-1	TGTGCCGGATCCAGGGGCATGAACACTGAAGCTTTCTTT	CAGSRGMNTEAFF
TRBV30	NA	NA	TRBJ1-5	TGTGCCTGGAGTGGGCGGATCAATCAGCCCCAGCATTTT	CAWSGRINQPQHF
TRBV6-5	NA	TRBD1	TRBJ1-2	TGTGCCAGCAGTTACTCCTCCTGGACAGGGGGCGGCTACACCTTC	CASSYSSWTGGGYTF
TRBV18	NA	NA	TRBJ2-2	TGTGCCAGCCCCAAACAGGGGAGGACAGACGGGGAGCTGTTTTTT	CASPKQGRTDGELFF
TRBV7-2	NA	NA	TRBJ2-7	TGTGCCAGCAGCTTGACTAGATACGAGCAGTACTTC	CASSLTRYEQYF
TRBV30	NA	NA	TRBJ1-5	TGTGCCTGGAGTGTACGGGGCAATCAGCCCCAGCATTTT	CAWSVRGNQPQHF
TRBV29-1	NA	TRBD1	TRBJ2-1	TGCAGCGTAGAGGGACAGGGACCCCTCAATGAGCAGTTCTTC	CSVEGQGPLNEQFF
TRBV6-1	NA	NA	TRBJ1-4	TGTGCCAGCAGCTACGGCTTACTGTTTTTT	CASSYGLLFF
TRBV7-2	NA	TRBD1	TRBJ2-7	TGTGCCAGCAGCTTAGTAGGGGACAGTTCCTACGAGCAGTACTTC	CASSLVGDSSYEQYF
TRBV7-2	NA	NA	TRBJ1-2	TGTGCCAGCAGCCTCACCGGGACCGCCTCCTATGGCTACACCTTC	CASSLTGTASYGYTF
TRBV7-3	NA	NA	TRBJ2-3	TGTGCCAGCAGCTCCGGGACCAACACAGATACGCAGTATTTT	CASSSGTNTDTQYF
TRBV29-1	NA	TRBD1	TRBJ2-7	TGCAGCACCGGACAGGGGGCCTCCTACGAGCAGTACTTC	CSTGQGASYEQYF
TRBV6-6	NA	NA	TRBJ1-4	TGTGCCAGCCGGAGGGATACGGGAGCTAATGAAAAACTGTTTTTT	CASRRDTGANEKLFF
TRBV7-9	NA	NA	TRBJ1-4	TGTGCCAGCAGCGCGGGAGGGAAGAATGAAAAACTGTTTTTT	CASSAGGKNEKLFF
TRBV12-5	NA	TRBD1	TRBJ2-7	TGTGCTAGTGGCCGGGGACAGGTAGGAGGCGAGCAGTACTTC	CASGRGQVGGEQYF
TRBV28	NA	TRBD2	TRBJ2-3	TGTGCCAGCAGTTATGACGGACTAGCGGGAGGGCCATTTTCAGATACGCAGTATTTT	CASSYDGLAGGPFSDTQYF
TRBV10-2	once	NA	TRBJ2-7	TGCGCCAGTGCACCGGGACTTACTTTAACCTACGAGCAGTACTTC	CASAPGLTLTYEQYF
TRBV7-2	once	NA	TRBJ2-7	TGTGCCAGCAGCTTAGGGGTGAGGGGTCGGCAGTACTTC	CASSLGVRGRQYF
TRBV7-9	once	NA	TRBJ1-5	TGTGCCAGCAGCCTAGATGGCAATCAGCCCCAGCATTTT	CASSLDGNQPQHF
TRBV6-1	NA	NA	TRBJ2-7	TGTGCCAGCAGGGACTACGGGGAGCAGTACTTC	CASRDYGEQYF
TRBV27	NA	NA	TRBJ2-1	TGTGCCAGCAGTTTGGTCTCCTACAATGAGCAGTTCTTC	CASSLVSYNEQFF
TRBV27	medium-sized	TRBD2	TRBJ2-3	TGTGCCAGCTCAAGCCCTAGCGGGGGTTTAATGACAGATACGCAGTATTTT	CASSSPSGGLMTDTQYF
TRBV6-5	NA	NA	TRBJ1-4	TGTGCCAGCAGTTACGCAATCTCAGGGGTAAAGGAAAAACTGTTTTTT	CASSYAISGVKEKLFF
TRBV5-4	NA	NA	TRBJ1-2	TGTGCCAGCAGCTTGGGTCACCTCAACTATGGCTACACCTTC	CASSLGHLNYGYTF
TRBV4-1	NA	NA	TRBJ2-1	TGCGCCAGCAGACAGGGATTAGACAATGAGCAGTTCTTC	CASRQGLDNEQFF
TRBV19	NA	TRBD1	TRBJ2-4	TGTGCCAGTAGGACAGGGAGCCTTAAAAACATTCAGTACTTC	CASRTGSLKNIQYF
TRBV5-6	NA	NA	TRBJ1-4	TGTGCCAGCAGCCTGGGTACTGAAAAACTGTTTTTT	CASSLGTEKLFF
TRBV9	NA	NA	TRBJ2-5	TGTGCCAGCAGCGTAGACAGCGGTGGAGGGGAGACCCAGTACTTC	CASSVDSGGGETQYF
TRBV18	NA	NA	TRBJ2-5	TGTGCCAGCTCACCACCGAGGGCGGCAGGCGCTCCATCACATCAAGAGACCCAGTACTTC	CASSPPRAAGAPSHQETQYF
TRBV4-3	NA	TRBD2	TRBJ2-1	TGCGCCAGCAGCCAAGATTTGAGGGACTACGTCTACAATGAGCAGTTCTTC	CASSQDLRDYVYNEQFF
TRBV6-5	NA	NA	TRBJ2-1	TGTGCCAGCAGTTACTCGCAGGAGGGGTACAATGAGCAGTTCTTC	CASSYSQEGYNEQFF
TRBV19	NA	NA	TRBJ1-1	TGTGCCAGTAGTATTCCCGGCTCCCGCGAAGCTTTCTTT	CASSIPGSREAFF
TRBV30	NA	TRBD1	TRBJ1-2	TGTGCCTGGTACGCTATGGCACAGGGGGCCTATGGCTACACCTTC	CAWYAMAQGAYGYTF
TRBV5-6	NA	NA	TRBJ2-7	TGTGCCAGCAGCTTGCGGGACGGAACCTACGAGCAGTACTTC	CASSLRDGTYEQYF